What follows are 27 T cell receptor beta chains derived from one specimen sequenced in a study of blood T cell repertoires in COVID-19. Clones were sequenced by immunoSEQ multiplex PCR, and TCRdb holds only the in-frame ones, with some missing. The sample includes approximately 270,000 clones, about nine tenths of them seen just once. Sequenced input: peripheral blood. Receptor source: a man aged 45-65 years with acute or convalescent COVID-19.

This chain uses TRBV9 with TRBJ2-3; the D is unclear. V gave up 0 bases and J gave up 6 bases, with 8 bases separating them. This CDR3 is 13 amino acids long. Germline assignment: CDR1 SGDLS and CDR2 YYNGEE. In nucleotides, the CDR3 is TGTGCCAGCAGCGTAGTAAGCCACGATACGCAGTATTTT. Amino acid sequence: CASSVVSHDTQYF.

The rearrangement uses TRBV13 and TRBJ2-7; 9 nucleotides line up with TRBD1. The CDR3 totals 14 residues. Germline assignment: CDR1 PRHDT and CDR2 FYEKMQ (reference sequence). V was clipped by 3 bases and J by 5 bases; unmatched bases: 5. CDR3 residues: CASSFGTGTHEQYF. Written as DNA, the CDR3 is TGTGCCAGCAGCTTTGGGACAGGGACTCACGAGCAGTACTTC.

CDR3 nucleotide sequence: TGTGCCAGCAGCCAAGGGGCTCACTCCTACGAGCAGTACTTC. This codes for CASSQGAHSYEQYF. The rearrangement uses TRBV4-2 and TRBJ2-7; D gene uncertain. Germline V gives CDR1 LGHNA, CDR2 YNFKEQ. Between the trimmed V and J ends, which lost 1 base and 0 bases, there was a span of 7 bases. The CDR3 sequence is 14 residues long.

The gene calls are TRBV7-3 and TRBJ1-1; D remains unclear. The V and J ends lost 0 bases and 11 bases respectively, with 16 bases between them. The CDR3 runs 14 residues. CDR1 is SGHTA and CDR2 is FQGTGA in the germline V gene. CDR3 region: CASSLTESDGSAFF. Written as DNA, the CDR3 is TGTGCCAGCAGCTTAACGGAGTCCGACGGGTCTGCTTTCTTT.

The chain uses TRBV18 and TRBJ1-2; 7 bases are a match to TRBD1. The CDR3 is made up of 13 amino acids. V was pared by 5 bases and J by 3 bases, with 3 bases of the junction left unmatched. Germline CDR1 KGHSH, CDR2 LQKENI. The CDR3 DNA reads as TGTGCCAGCTCAGACGACAGGGACTATGGCTACACCTTC. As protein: CASSDDRDYGYTF.

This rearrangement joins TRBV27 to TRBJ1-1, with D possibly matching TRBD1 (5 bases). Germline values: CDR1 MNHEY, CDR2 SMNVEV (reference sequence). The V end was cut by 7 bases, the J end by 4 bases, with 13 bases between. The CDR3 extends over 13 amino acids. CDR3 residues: CASTLGVGTEAFF. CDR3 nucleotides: TGTGCCAGCACTCTAGGGGTAGGCACTGAAGCTTTCTTT.

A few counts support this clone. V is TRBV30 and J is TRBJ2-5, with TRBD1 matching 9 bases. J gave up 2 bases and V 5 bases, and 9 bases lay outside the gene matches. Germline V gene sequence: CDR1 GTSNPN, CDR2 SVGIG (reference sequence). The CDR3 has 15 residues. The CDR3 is CAWEKGQGDQETQYF. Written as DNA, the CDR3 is TGTGCCTGGGAGAAGGGACAGGGTGATCAAGAGACCCAGTACTTC.

Here the CDR3 reads CASSPTGVYEQYF. The DNA of the CDR3 is TGTGCCAGCAGCCCCACCGGAGTCTACGAGCAGTACTTC. V is TRBV3-1 (or the pseudogene TRBV3-2) and J is TRBJ2-7; D gene ambiguous. CDR3 length: 13 amino acids. Germline CDR1 reads LGHDT; CDR2 reads YNNKEL (reference sequence). V lost 4 bases, J lost 3 bases, and 10 bases lay in between.

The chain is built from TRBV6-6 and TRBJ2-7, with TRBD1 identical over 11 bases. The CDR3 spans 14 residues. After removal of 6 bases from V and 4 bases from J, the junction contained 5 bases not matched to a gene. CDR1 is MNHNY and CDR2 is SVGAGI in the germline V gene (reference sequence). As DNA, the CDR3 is TGTGCCAGCAGCTTGGGGACAGGGGGTTACGAGCAGTACTTC. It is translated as CASSLGTGGYEQYF.

Here the CDR3 reads CAISETPGQGVANTEAFF. The CDR3 DNA reads TGTGCCATCAGTGAGACTCCGGGACAGGGAGTTGCGAACACTGAAGCTTTCTTT. This chain connects TRBV10-3 to TRBJ1-1; 9 nucleotides agree with TRBD1. With 2 bases clipped from V and 1 base from J, the junction kept 11 bases outside the gene matches. The CDR3 runs 18 residues. In germline, CDR1 is ENHRY, CDR2 SYGVKD.

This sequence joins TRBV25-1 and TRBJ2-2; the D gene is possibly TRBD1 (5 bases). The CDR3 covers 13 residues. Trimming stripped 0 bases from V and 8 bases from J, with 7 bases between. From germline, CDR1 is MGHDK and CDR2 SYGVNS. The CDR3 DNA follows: TGTGCCAGCAGTGAATATTACAGGGGGGAGCTGTTTTTT. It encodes CASSEYYRGELFF.

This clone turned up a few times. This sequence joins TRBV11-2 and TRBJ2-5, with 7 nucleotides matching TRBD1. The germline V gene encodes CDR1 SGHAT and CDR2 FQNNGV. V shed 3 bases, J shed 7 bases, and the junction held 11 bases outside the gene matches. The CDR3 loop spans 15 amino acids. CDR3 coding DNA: TGTGCCAGCAGCTTCGGACAGGTTGGCGATGGGACCCAGTACTTC. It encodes CASSFGQVGDGTQYF.

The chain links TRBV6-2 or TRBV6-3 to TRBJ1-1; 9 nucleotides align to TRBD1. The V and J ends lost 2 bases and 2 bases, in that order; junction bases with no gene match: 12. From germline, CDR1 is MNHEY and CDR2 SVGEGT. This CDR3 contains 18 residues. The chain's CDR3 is CASSYGQGYYALNTEAFF. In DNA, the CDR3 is TGTGCCAGCAGTTACGGACAGGGGTACTATGCCCTCAACACTGAAGCTTTCTTT.

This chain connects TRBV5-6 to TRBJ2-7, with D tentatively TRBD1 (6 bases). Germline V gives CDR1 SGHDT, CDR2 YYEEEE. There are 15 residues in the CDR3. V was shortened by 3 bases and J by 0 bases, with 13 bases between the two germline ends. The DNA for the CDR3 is TGTGCCAGCAGCTCGAGGGACACACTCTCCTACGAGCAGTACTTC. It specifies CASSSRDTLSYEQYF.

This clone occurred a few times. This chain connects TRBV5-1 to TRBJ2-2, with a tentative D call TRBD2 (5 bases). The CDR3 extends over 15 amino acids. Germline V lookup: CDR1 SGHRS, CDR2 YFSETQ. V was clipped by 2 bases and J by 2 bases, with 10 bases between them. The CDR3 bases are TGCGCCAGCAGCTTTACAGCGGTCAACACCGGGGAGCTGTTTTTT. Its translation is CASSFTAVNTGELFF.

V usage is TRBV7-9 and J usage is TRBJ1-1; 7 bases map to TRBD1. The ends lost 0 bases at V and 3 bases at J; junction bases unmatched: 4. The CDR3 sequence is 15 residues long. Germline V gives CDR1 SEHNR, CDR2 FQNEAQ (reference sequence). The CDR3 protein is CASSLAGQLYTEAFF. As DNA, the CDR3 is TGTGCCAGCAGCTTAGCGGGACAGCTATACACTGAAGCTTTCTTT.

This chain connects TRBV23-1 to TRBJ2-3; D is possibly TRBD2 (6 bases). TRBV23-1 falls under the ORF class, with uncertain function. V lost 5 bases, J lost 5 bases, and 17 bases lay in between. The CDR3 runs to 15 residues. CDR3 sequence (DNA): TGCGCCAGCAGTTGGAACGGAGGGGTTGGAGATACGCAGTATTTT. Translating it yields CASSWNGGVGDTQYF.

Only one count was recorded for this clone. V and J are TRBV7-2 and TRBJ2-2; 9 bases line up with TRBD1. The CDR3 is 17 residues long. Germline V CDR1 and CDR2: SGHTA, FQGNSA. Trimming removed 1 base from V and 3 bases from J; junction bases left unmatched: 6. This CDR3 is CASSLVATGGHTGELFF. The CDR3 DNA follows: TGTGCCAGCAGCTTAGTGGCGACAGGGGGGCACACCGGGGAGCTGTTTTTT.

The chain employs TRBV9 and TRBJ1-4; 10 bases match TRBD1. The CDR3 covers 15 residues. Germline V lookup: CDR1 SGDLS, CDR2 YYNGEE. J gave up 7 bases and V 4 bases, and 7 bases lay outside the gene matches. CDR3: CASSQRTGGGEKLFF. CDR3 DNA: TGTGCCAGCAGCCAACGGACAGGGGGGGGTGAAAAACTGTTTTTT.

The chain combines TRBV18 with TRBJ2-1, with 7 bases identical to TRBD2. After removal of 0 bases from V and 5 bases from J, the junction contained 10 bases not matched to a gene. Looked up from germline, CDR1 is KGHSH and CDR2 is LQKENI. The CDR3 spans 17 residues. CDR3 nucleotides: TGTGCCAGCTCACCACCGTGGCTAGCGGACGCCCACAATGAGCAGTTCTTC. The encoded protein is CASSPPWLADAHNEQFF. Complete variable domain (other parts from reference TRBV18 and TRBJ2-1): NAGVMQNPRHLVRRRGQEARLRCSPMKGHSHVYWYRQLPEEGLKFMVYLQKENIIDESGMPKERFSAEFPKEGPSILRIQQVVRGDSAAYFCASSPPWLADAHNEQFFGPGTRLTVL.

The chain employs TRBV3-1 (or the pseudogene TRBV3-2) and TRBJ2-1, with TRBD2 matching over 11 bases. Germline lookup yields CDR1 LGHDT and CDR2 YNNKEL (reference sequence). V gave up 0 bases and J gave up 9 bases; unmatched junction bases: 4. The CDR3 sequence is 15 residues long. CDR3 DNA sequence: TGTGCCAGCAGCCAAGATCGACTAGCGGGGTCTGAGCAGTTCTTC. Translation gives CASSQDRLAGSEQFF.

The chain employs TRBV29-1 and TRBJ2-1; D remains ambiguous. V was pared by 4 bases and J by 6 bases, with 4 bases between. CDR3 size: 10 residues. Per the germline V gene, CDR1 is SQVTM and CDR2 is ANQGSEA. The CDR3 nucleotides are TGCAGCGTTGGGCCCAATGAGCAGTTCTTC. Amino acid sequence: CSVGPNEQFF.

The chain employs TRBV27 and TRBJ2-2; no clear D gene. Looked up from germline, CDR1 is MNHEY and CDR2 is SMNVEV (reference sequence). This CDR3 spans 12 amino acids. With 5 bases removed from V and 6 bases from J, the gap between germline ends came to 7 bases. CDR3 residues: CASSPQSGELFF. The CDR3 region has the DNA TGTGCCAGCAGTCCCCAATCCGGGGAGCTGTTTTTT.

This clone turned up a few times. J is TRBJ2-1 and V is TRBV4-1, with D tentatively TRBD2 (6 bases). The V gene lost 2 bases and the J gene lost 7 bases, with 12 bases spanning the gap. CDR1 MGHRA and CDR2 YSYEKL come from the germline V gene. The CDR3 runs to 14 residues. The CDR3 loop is CASSQLTSKNEQFF. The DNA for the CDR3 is TGCGCCAGCAGCCAACTGACTAGTAAAAATGAGCAGTTCTTC.

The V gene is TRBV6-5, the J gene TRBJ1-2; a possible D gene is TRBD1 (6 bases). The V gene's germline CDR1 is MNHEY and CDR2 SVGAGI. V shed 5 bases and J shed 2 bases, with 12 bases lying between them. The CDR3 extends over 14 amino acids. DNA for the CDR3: TGTGCCAGCAGTCCCGGGACAACAAACTATGGCTACACCTTC. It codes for CASSPGTTNYGYTF.

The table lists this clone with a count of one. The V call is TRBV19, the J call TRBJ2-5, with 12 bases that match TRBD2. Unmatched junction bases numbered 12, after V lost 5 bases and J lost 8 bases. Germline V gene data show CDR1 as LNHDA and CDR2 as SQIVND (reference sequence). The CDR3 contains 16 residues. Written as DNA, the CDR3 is TGTGCCAGTAGTCCGGTCGGACTAGCGGGGTCAGAAACCCAGTACTTC. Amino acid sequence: CASSPVGLAGSETQYF.

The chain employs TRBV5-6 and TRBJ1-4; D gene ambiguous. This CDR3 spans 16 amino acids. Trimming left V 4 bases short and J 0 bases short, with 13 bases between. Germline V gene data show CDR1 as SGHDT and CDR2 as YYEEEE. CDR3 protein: CASSREGVTTNEKLFF. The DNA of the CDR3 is TGTGCCAGCAGCCGGGAGGGCGTTACAACTAATGAAAAACTGTTTTTT. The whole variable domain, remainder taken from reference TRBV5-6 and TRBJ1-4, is DAGVTQSPTHLIKTRGQQVTLRCSPKSGHDTVSWYQQALGQGPQFIFQYYEEEERQRGNFPDRFSGHQFPNYSSELNVNALLLGDSALYLCASSREGVTTNEKLFFGSGTQLSVL.